One TCR beta chain is described in this entry. The antigen is not known. This entry belongs to a study of naive and memory T cell subsets. Study-level results: There was no ground truth to check naive and memory subset results. RNA-based TCR counts may shift with T cell activation and differentiation.

There are 16 residues in the CDR3. Germline V gene data show CDR1 as LNHDA and CDR2 as SQIVND (reference sequence). V was clipped by 1 base and J by 6 bases, with 16 bases between them. Both TRBC1 and TRBC2 were covered by a beta constant-region primer of two equimolar oligonucleotides. Via MiXCR, TCRdb re-called the UMI-ligation and nested PCR reads, giving one row per CDR3 protein. The sample has approximately 140,000 distinct CDR3 sequences, over 15% seen once. Sequencing was done on a sample of naive CD4+ T cells from blood. This TCR was sampled from a human donor in good health. The chain recombines TRBV19 with TRBJ2-1; possible D gene TRBD1, 6 bases. This CDR3 is CASSIAGTQDLNEQFF. CDR3 DNA: TGTGCCAGTAGTATAGCAGGGACACAGGACCTCAATGAGCAGTTCTTC.